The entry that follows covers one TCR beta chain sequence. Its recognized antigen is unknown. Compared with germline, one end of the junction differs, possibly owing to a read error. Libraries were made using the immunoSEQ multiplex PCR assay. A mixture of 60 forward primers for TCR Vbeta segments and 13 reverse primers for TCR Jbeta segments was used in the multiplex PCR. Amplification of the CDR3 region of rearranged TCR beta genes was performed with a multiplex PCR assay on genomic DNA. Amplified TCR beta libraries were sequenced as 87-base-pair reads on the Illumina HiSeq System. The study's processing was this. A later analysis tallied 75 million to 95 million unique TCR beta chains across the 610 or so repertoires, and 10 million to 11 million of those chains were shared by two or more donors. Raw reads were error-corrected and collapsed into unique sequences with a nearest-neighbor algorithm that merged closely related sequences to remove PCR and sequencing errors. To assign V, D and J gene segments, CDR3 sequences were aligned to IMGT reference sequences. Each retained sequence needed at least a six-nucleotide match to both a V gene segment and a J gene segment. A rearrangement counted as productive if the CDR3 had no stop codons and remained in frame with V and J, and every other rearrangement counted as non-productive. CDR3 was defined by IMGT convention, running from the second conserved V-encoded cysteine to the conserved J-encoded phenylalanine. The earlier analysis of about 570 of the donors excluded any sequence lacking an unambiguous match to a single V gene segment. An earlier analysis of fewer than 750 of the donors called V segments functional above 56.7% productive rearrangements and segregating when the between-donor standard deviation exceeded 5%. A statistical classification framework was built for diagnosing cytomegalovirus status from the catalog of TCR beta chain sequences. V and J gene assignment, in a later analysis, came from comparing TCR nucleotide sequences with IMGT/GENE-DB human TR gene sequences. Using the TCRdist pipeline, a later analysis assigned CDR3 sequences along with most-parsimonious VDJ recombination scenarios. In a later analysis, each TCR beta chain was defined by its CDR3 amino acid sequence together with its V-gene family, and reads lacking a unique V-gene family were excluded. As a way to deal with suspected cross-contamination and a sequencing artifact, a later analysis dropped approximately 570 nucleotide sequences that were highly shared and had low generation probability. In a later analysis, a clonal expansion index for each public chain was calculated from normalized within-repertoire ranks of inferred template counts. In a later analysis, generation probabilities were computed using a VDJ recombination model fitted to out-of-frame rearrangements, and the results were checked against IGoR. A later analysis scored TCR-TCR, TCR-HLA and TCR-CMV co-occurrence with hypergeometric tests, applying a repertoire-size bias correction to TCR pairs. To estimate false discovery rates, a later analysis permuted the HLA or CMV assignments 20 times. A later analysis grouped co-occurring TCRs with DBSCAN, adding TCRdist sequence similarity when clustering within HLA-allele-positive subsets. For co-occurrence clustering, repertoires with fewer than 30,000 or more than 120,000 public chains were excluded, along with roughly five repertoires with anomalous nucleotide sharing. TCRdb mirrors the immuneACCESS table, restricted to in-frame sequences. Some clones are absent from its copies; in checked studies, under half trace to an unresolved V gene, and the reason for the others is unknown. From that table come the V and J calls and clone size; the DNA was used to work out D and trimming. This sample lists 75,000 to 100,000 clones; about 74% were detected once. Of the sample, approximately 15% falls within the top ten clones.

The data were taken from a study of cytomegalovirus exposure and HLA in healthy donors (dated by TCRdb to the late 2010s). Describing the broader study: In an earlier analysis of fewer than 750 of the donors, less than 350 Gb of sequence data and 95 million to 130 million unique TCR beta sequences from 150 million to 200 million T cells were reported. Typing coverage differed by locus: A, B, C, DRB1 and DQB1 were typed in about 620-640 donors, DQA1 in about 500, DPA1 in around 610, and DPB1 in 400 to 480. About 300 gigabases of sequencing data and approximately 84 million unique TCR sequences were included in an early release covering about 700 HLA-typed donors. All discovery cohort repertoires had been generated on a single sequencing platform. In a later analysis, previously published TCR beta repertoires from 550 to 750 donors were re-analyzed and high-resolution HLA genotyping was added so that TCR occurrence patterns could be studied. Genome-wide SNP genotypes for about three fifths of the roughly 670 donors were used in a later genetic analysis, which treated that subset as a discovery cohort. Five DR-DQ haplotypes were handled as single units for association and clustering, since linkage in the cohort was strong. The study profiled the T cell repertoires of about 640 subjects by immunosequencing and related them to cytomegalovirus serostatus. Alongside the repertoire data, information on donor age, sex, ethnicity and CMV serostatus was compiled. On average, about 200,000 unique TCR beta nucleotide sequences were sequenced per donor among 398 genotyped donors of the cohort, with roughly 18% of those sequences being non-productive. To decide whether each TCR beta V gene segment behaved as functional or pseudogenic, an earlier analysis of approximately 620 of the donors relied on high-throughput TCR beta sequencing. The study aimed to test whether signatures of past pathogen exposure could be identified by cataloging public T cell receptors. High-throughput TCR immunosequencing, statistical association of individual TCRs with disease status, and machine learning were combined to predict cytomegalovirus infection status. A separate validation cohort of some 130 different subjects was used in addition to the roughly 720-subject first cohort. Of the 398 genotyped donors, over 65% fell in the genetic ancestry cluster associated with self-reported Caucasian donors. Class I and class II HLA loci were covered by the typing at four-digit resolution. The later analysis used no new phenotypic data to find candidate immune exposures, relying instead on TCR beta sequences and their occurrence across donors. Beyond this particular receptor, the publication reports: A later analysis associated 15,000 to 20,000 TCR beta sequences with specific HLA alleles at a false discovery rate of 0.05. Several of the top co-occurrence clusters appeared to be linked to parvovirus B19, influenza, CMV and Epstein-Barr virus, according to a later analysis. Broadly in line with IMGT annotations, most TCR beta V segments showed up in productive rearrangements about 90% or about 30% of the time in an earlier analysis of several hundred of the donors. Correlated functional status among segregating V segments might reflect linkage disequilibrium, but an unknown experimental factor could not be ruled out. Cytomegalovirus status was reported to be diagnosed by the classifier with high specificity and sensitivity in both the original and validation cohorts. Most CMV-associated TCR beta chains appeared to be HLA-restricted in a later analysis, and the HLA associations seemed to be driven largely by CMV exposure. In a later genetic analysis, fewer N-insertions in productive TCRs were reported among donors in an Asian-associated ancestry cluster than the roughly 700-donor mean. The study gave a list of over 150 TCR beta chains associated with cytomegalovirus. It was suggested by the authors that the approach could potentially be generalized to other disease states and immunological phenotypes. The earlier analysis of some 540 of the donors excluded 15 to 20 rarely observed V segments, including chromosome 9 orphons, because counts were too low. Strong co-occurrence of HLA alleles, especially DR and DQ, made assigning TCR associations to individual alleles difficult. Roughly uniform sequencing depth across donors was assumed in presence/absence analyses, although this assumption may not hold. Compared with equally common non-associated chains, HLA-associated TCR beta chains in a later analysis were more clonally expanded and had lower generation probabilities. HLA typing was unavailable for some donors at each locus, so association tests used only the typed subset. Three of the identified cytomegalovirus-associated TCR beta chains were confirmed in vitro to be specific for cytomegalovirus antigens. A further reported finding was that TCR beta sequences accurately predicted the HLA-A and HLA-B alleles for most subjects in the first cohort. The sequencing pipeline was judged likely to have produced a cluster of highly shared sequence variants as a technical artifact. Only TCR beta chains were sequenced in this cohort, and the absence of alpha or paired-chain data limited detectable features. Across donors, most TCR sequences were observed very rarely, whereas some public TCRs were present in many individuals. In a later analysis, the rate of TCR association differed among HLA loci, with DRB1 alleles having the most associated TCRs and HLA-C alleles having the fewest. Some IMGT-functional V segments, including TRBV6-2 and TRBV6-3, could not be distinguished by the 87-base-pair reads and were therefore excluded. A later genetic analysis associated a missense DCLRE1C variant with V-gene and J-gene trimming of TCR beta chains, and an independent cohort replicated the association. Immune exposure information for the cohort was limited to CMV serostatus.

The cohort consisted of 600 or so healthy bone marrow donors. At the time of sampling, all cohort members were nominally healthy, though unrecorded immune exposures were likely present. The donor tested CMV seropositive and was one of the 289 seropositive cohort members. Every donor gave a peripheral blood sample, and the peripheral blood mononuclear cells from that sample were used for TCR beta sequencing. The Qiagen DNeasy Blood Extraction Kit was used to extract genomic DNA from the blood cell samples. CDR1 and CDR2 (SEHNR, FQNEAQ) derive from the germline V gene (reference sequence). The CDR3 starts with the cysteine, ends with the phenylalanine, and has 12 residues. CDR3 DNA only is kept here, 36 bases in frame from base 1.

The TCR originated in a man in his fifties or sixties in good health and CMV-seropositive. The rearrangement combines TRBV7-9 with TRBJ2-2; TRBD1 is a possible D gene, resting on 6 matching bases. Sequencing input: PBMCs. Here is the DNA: TGTTCCAGCAGACCAGGGGCCGGGGAGCTGTTTTTT. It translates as CSSRPGAGELFF.